One and the same sample provided the 27 T cell receptor beta chains below, sequenced in a study of blood T cell repertoires in COVID-19. This table comes from immunoSEQ multiplex PCR, and its TCRdb copy is limited to in-frame clones, with some not included. Here the sample spans a few hundred thousand clones, more than 75% being singletons. The sequenced material came from peripheral blood. These receptors were taken from a woman in her 70s with COVID-19, enrolled during active disease.

The chain has TRBV12-3 or TRBV12-4 and TRBJ1-2; 7 nucleotides align to TRBD1. The CDR3 runs to 12 residues. V was pared by 6 bases and J by 4 bases, with 2 bases of the junction left unmatched. Here the CDR3 reads CASSGTAYGYTF. The CDR3 nucleotides read TGTGCCAGCAGCGGGACAGCCTATGGCTACACCTTC.

The V and J genes are TRBV11-2 and TRBJ1-6; 7 nucleotides line up with TRBD1. CDR1 and CDR2 from the germline V gene are SGHAT and FQNNGV. CDR3 length: 16 residues. Trimming at V came to 0 bases and at J to 4 bases, leaving 3 bases not matched to a gene. The chain's CDR3 is CASSLDRGQYNSPLHF. CDR3 DNA sequence: TGTGCCAGCAGCTTAGATCGGGGACAGTATAATTCACCCCTCCACTTT. Looking up the rest from reference TRBV11-2 and TRBJ1-6 gives the full variable domain: EAGVAQSPRYKIIEKRQSVAFWCNPISGHATLYWYQQILGQGPKLLIQFQNNGVVDDSQLPKDRFSAERLKGVDSTLKIQPAKLEDSAVYLCASSLDRGQYNSPLHFGNGTRLTVT.

The chain uses TRBV7-8 and TRBJ2-7; TRBD1 agrees at 8 bases. CDR3 length equals 15 residues. The junction had 5 bases not matched to a gene; V was cut back by 1 base and J by 3 bases. CDR1 and CDR2 from the germline V gene are SGHVS and FQNEAQ. CDR3 in amino acids: CASSLGWTGIYEQYF. The DNA of the CDR3 is TGTGCCAGCAGCTTAGGTTGGACAGGGATCTACGAGCAGTACTTC.

This clone was observed many times. This chain uses TRBV6-5 with TRBJ2-2, with D tentatively TRBD2 (6 bases). The CDR3 extends over 14 amino acids. Trimming took off 6 bases at V and 1 base at J, with 9 bases between the two ends. Germline V gene lookup returns CDR1 MNHEY and CDR2 SVGAGI. CDR3 bases: TGTGCCAGCAGGACCGGGAGGAACACCGGGGAGCTGTTTTTT. This codes for CASRTGRNTGELFF.

V usage is TRBV19 and J usage is TRBJ2-7; no clear D gene. The CDR3 runs to 14 residues. Trimming shortened V by 2 bases and J by 0 bases, and 8 bases separated the two germline ends. Germline CDR1 and CDR2: LNHDA and SQIVND (reference sequence). The CDR3 protein is CASSIKTDSYEQYF. CDR3 bases: TGTGCCAGTAGTATAAAAACAGACTCCTACGAGCAGTACTTC.

The J gene is TRBJ1-4, the V gene TRBV2, with D tentatively TRBD1 (5 bases). CDR3 size: 13 residues. Trimming took 1 base from V and 10 from J, leaving 10 bases between them. CDR1 is SNHLY, CDR2 FYNNEI, per germline. In DNA form, the CDR3 reads TGTGCCAGCAGTGAAGAAGGGGAAGGAAAACTGTTTTTT. Translation: CASSEEGEGKLFF. The whole variable domain, remainder taken from reference TRBV2 and TRBJ1-4, is EPEVTQTPSHQVTQMGQEVILRCVPISNHLYFYWYRQILGQKVEFLVSFYNNEISEKSEIFDDQFSVERPDGSNFTLKIRSTKLEDSAMYFCASSEEGEGKLFFGSGTQLSVL.

This chain connects TRBV5-1 to TRBJ2-7; the D is unclear. The CDR3 extends over 15 amino acids. V was trimmed by 0 bases and J by 1 base, leaving 11 bases between them. Per the germline V gene, CDR1 is SGHRS and CDR2 is YFSETQ. The CDR3 coding sequence is TGCGCCAGCAGCTTGGTGGGTGGGCAGTCCTACGAGCAGTACTTC. Amino acid sequence: CASSLVGGQSYEQYF.

The genes are TRBV5-1 and TRBJ2-1; TRBD1 agrees at 8 bases. Germline CDR1 is SGHRS and CDR2 is YFSETQ. The CDR3 covers 16 residues. V dropped 4 bases and J dropped 8; count of bases not matched to a gene: 14. This chain's CDR3 is CASSMTGTGSPDEQFF. As DNA, the CDR3 is TGCGCCAGCAGCATGACCGGGACAGGTTCTCCGGATGAGCAGTTCTTC.

The rearrangement links TRBV2 to TRBJ2-7; a weak D match, TRBD1 (6 bases). Trimming cost V 7 bases and J 2 bases, with 21 bases left between them. This CDR3 region has 16 residues. From germline, CDR1 is SNHLY and CDR2 FYNNEI. For the CDR3, the DNA is TGTGCCAGCACCAAGACAGGTACCATTCCTACCTACGAGCAGTACTTC. It is translated as CASTKTGTIPTYEQYF.

The chain carries TRBV30 and TRBJ2-3, with 9 bases lining up with TRBD2. The CDR3 is 12 residues long. The germline V gene has CDR1 GTSNPN and CDR2 SVGIG (reference sequence). The V gene end was trimmed by 1 base and the J gene end by 11 bases; junction bases not matched to a gene: 4. In DNA form, the CDR3 reads TGTGCCTGGAGTGCGACTAGCGGACAGCAGTATTTT. This codes for CAWSATSGQQYF.

The J gene is TRBJ2-3, the V gene TRBV7-9; 7 bases match TRBD1. Losses at the gene ends were 5 bases for V and 0 bases for J; bases not matched to a gene: 5. Germline CDR1 SEHNR, CDR2 FQNEAQ (reference sequence). The CDR3 extends over 15 amino acids. DNA for the CDR3: TGTGCCAGCAGCCCGGGACAGTATAGCACAGATACGCAGTATTTT. Translating gives CASSPGQYSTDTQYF.

The chain links TRBV7-9 to TRBJ2-2; TRBD2 matches at 7 bases. The germline V gene has CDR1 SEHNR and CDR2 FQNEAQ (reference sequence). This CDR3 is built from 14 residues. Germline trimming cut 10 bases from V and 5 bases from J; bases unmatched to any gene: 10. CDR3 nucleotide sequence: TGTGCCAACGGCGGGGGAGGCAAAACCGGGGAGCTGTTTTTT. Protein: CANGGGGKTGELFF.

The table lists this clone with a count of one. This chain links TRBV19 with TRBJ2-7, with D possibly matching TRBD1 (5 bases). The CDR3 has 15 residues. Trimming removed 2 bases from V and 2 bases from J, with 13 bases in between. Germline CDR1 is LNHDA and CDR2 is SQIVND (reference sequence). The CDR3 DNA is TGTGCCAGTAGTATAAAGTTTGGCAGGGCCTACGAGCAGTACTTC. Translating gives CASSIKFGRAYEQYF.

The genes are TRBV7-2 and TRBJ1-5; D is unclear. Per the germline V gene, CDR1 is SGHTA and CDR2 is FQGNSA. CDR3 length: 15 amino acids. V was trimmed by 0 bases and J by 7 bases, leaving 13 bases between them. Here the CDR3 reads CASSLASGRGQPQHF. CDR3 nucleotide sequence: TGTGCCAGCAGCTTAGCGTCGGGTCGGGGACAGCCCCAGCATTTT.

The rearrangement links TRBV10-3 to TRBJ1-6; 10 positions agree with TRBD1. The ends lost 10 bases at V and 7 bases at J; junction bases unmatched: 4. CDR1 and CDR2 (germline): ENHRY, SYGVKD. The CDR3 loop spans 13 amino acids. The CDR3 nucleotides are TGTGCCAGCACGGGACAGGGGAATTCACCCCTCCACTTT. Translation: CASTGQGNSPLHF.

This chain uses TRBV6-5 with TRBJ1-2; TRBD1 might be the D (6 bases). Trimming took 6 bases from V and 3 from J, leaving 11 bases between them. The CDR3 has 13 residues. From germline, CDR1 is MNHEY and CDR2 SVGAGI. Here the CDR3 DNA reads TGTGCCAGCAGAAGAACAGGGCACTATGGCTACACCTTC. Amino acid sequence: CASRRTGHYGYTF.

The chain joins TRBV6-5 to TRBJ1-3; 10 nucleotides match TRBD1. CDR1 is MNHEY, CDR2 SVGAGI, per germline. This CDR3 comprises 13 residues. V was pared by 5 bases and J by 8 bases, with 3 bases of the junction left unmatched. The chain's CDR3 is CASSRGTGDTIYF. The CDR3 bases are TGTGCCAGCAGTAGAGGGACAGGGGACACCATATATTTT.

This clone was counted between two and nine times. The chain links TRBV10-3 to TRBJ1-4, with 8 bases aligning to TRBD1. Losses at the gene ends were 10 bases for V and 3 bases for J; bases not matched to a gene: 10. The germline V gene has CDR1 ENHRY and CDR2 SYGVKD. The CDR3 has 15 amino acids. The CDR3 reads CATLGQGRANEKLFF. Here the CDR3 DNA reads TGTGCCACCCTAGGACAGGGTCGGGCTAATGAAAAACTGTTTTTT.

This clone was recorded once. The V and J genes are TRBV5-1 and TRBJ1-4; TRBD1 aligns across 8 bases. V shed 1 base, J shed 8 bases, and the junction held 4 bases outside the gene matches. Germline lookup yields CDR1 SGHRS and CDR2 YFSETQ. CDR3 length equals 14 residues. CDR3 bases: TGCGCCAGCAGCTTGTTGCCAGGGGGCGAAAAACTGTTTTTT. The encoded protein is CASSLLPGGEKLFF. Using reference TRBV5-1 and TRBJ1-4 for the parts outside the CDR3, the full variable domain is KAGVTQTPRYLIKTRGQQVTLSCSPISGHRSVSWYQQTPGQGLQFLFEYFSETQRNKGNFPGRFSGRQFSNSRSEMNVSTLELGDSALYLCASSLLPGGEKLFFGSGTQLSVL.

The chain uses TRBV10-3 and TRBJ1-2, with D possibly matching TRBD1 (5 bases). Germline CDR1 and CDR2: ENHRY and SYGVKD. V was shortened by 3 bases and J by 4 bases, with 15 bases between the two germline ends. The CDR3 loop spans 15 amino acids. The CDR3 coding sequence is TGTGCCATCAGTGATAAGGGCCAGGGTTCCTATGGCTACACCTTC. Encoded protein: CAISDKGQGSYGYTF.

This clone has just one count. This chain links TRBV20-1 with TRBJ1-2, with a weak D call TRBD1 (5 bases). Germline loops: CDR1 DFQATT, CDR2 SNEGSKA (reference sequence). The V end was cut by 3 bases, the J end by 8 bases, with 10 bases between. The CDR3 spans 11 residues. CDR3 protein: CSASRGGGYTF. CDR3 nucleotide sequence: TGCAGTGCTAGTAGGGGAGGGGGCTACACCTTC.

The V gene is TRBV7-8, the J gene TRBJ1-4; 8 bases are a match to TRBD1. Germline lookup yields CDR1 SGHVS and CDR2 FQNEAQ. The ends lost 5 bases at V and 7 bases at J; junction bases unmatched: 9. This CDR3 is 15 amino acids long. DNA for the CDR3: TGTGCCAGCAGCCCATTGACAGGGGACCGTGAAAAACTGTTTTTT. Protein: CASSPLTGDREKLFF.

This chain links TRBV4-1 with TRBJ2-2; D gene ambiguous. The germline gives CDR1 MGHRA, CDR2 YSYEKL. Trimming cost V 4 bases and J 1 base, with 7 bases left between them. This CDR3 is 14 amino acids long. CDR3 sequence: CASSPSLNTGELFF. The CDR3 nucleotides are TGCGCCAGCAGCCCTTCCTTGAACACCGGGGAGCTGTTTTTT.

V and J are TRBV5-4 and TRBJ2-5; no firm D call. Germline V CDR1 and CDR2: SGHNT, YYREEE (reference sequence). The V end lost 0 bases, the J end lost 2 bases, and 8 bases lay between the germline ends. The CDR3 spans 14 residues. The CDR3 sequence: CASSLGAKQETQYF. Here the CDR3 DNA reads TGTGCCAGCAGCTTGGGAGCCAAACAAGAGACCCAGTACTTC.

The genes are TRBV10-3 and TRBJ2-3; D is possibly TRBD1 (6 bases). Germline V lookup: CDR1 ENHRY, CDR2 SYGVKD. The CDR3 loop spans 14 amino acids. The V end was cut by 3 bases, the J end by 2 bases, with 9 bases between. CDR3 region: CAISDQGFTDTQYF. CDR3 sequence (DNA): TGTGCCATCAGTGACCAGGGGTTCACAGATACGCAGTATTTT.

This clone was observed once. The genes are TRBV7-9 and TRBJ1-5; TRBD1 aligns across 9 bases. V dropped 3 bases and J dropped 3; count of bases not matched to a gene: 9. CDR1 SEHNR and CDR2 FQNEAQ come from the germline V gene (reference sequence). The CDR3 consists of 17 residues. Here the CDR3 DNA reads TGTGCCAGCAGCTTTAGCCCGGGACAGGGAGACAATCAGCCCCAGCATTTT. It codes for CASSFSPGQGDNQPQHF.

This chain links TRBV3-1 (or the pseudogene TRBV3-2) with TRBJ2-2, with D possibly TRBD2 on 6 matching bases. The CDR3 sequence is 13 residues long. Germline CDR1 and CDR2: LGHDT and YNNKEL (reference sequence). The germline V and J ends were trimmed by 0 bases and 7 bases, with 6 bases remaining between them. This chain's CDR3 is CASSQDSGGELFF. The DNA for the CDR3 is TGTGCCAGCAGCCAAGATAGCGGCGGGGAGCTGTTTTTT.